The clone carrying this T cell receptor (beta chain) was picked up many times. Its antigen is unidentified. This entry belongs to a study of neurological immune-mediated disorders. Study results and caveats: Subjects shared no identical expanded-clone CDR3 amino acid sequences, suggesting private TCR-beta repertoires in all groups. HTLV-1-associated myelopathy had the most TCR clonal expansion, whereas multiple sclerosis had the least (lower than in healthy controls).

CDR3 length: 18 amino acids. Trimming removed 5 bases from V and 0 bases from J, with 20 bases in between. CDR1 DFQATT and CDR2 SNEGSKA come from the germline V gene (reference sequence). With 10-nucleotide random UMIs included, cDNA was synthesized by 5'RACE. From the 5' RACE reads, TCRdb called clonotypes with MiXCR, one entry per CDR3 protein. Seen here are around 41,000 distinct CDR3 sequences, around 15% observed once, and the top ten hold roughly 3.5%. The rearrangement links TRBV20-1 to TRBJ2-6; possibly TRBD2 for D (6 bases). The clonotype was recovered from a woman aged 60-75 years with HTLV-1-associated myelopathy (HAM/TSP). Material for sequencing was CD4+ T cells from blood. CDR3 region: CSARLPGLGASGANVLTF. The CDR3 coding sequence is TGCAGTGCTCGTCTTCCGGGACTGGGAGCCTCTGGGGCCAACGTCCTGACTTTC.